The T cell receptor (beta chain) under discussion was sequenced for a study of blood T cell repertoires in COVID-19. With 3 bases removed from V and 10 bases from J, the gap between germline ends came to 7 bases. From germline, CDR1 is MNHEY and CDR2 SMNVEV (reference sequence). The CDR3 has 12 amino acids. Authors' data handling: Quantification of nucleated cells was approximated via reference gene primer amplification. Profiled with immunoSEQ multiplex PCR; TCRdb holds only in-frame clones, not every one. Clone size and V and J calls were adopted from that table, with D and trimming inferred from the DNA. The repertoire has 300,000 to 400,000 clones, around nine tenths of them found once; the top ten carry roughly 6.6%.

The V gene is TRBV27, the J gene TRBJ1-6; D is unclear. The specimen sequenced was peripheral blood. The receptor comes from a woman in her 70s with COVID-19, enrolled during active disease. CDR3 in DNA: TGTGCCAGCAGTTTTGGCGGGTCACCCCTCCACTTT. Translating gives CASSFGGSPLHF.